These 10 T cell receptor beta chains share one sample of origin, sequenced in a study of T cells in Graves' hyperthyroidism and ophthalmopathy. RNA transcripts were the template for amplifying TCR beta CDR3 regions. The HTBI primer set was used in a first-round RT-PCR of the TCR CDR3. TCRdb fed the multiplex PCR reads into MiXCR, producing one record per CDR3 protein. The data hold about 300,000 distinct CDR3 sequences, with approximately 19% observed a single time. Specimen: blood. These receptor sequences come from a man aged 50 to 59 with Graves' ophthalmopathy.

This clonotype was picked up a small number of times. In nucleotides, the CDR3 is TGTGCCAGCAGTGGTATCACCGGGGAGCTGTTTTTT. It codes for CASSGITGELFF. The rearrangement uses TRBV28 and TRBJ2-2; no clear D. This CDR3 region has 12 residues. Germline V gives CDR1 MDHEN, CDR2 SYDVKM. Trimming pared 5 bases from V and 4 bases from J, leaving 5 bases between.

This chain joins TRBV15 and TRBJ2-3; TRBD2 matches at 7 bases. J lost 5 bases, V lost 5 bases, and 10 bases had no gene match. The CDR3 covers 15 residues. Germline CDR1 reads LNHNV; CDR2 reads YYDKDF (reference sequence). The CDR3 DNA is TGTGCCACCAGCCCCAAATCCTCGGGAGGAGATACGCAGTATTTT. Protein product: CATSPKSSGGDTQYF. Supplemented by reference TRBV15 and TRBJ2-3, the full variable domain reads DAMVIQNPRYQVTQFGKPVTLSCSQTLNHNVMYWYQQKSSQAPKLLFHYYDKDFNNEADTPDNFQSRRPNTSFCFLDIRSPGLGDTAMYLCATSPKSSGGDTQYFGPGTRLTVL.

This clonotype has at least ten counts. This chain uses TRBV11-2 with TRBJ1-2; D call uncertain. Trimming stripped 5 bases from V and 2 bases from J, with 6 bases between. CDR1 is SGHAT, CDR2 FQNNGV, per germline. The CDR3 is 12 amino acids. The CDR3 spells CASSPGNYGYTF. The CDR3 region has the DNA TGTGCCAGCAGCCCGGGAAACTATGGCTACACCTTC.

On this clonotype itself: Sequence at one end of the junction differs from germline and may be a read error. This chain uses TRBV12-3 or TRBV12-4 with TRBJ2-3, with D perhaps TRBD1 (8 bases). The CDR3 consists of 15 residues. This chain's CDR3 is CASSPTGGGTDTQCF. DNA for the CDR3: TGTGCCAGCAGTCCCACAGGGGGGGGAACAGATACGCAGTGTTTT.

This clonotype has ten or more counts. The chain carries TRBV27 and TRBJ2-1; D may be TRBD2 (6 bases). This CDR3 has 14 amino acids. V gave up 3 bases and J gave up 2 bases, with 8 bases separating them. CDR1 is MNHEY and CDR2 is SMNVEV in the germline V gene (reference sequence). DNA of the CDR3: TGTGCCAGCAGTTTTCGCGGGGCCTACAATGAGCAGTTCTTC. Amino acid sequence: CASSFRGAYNEQFF.

Of note for this clonotype: With a much larger clone just one base away, this may be a read error. The chain combines TRBV28 with TRBJ1-5, with 9 bases matching TRBD1. The CDR3 sequence is 14 residues long. Germline V gives CDR1 MDHEN, CDR2 SYDVKM. The CDR3 spells CVSSSGTGNQPQHF. The CDR3 nucleotides read TGTGTCAGCAGTTCGGGGACAGGGAATCAGCCCCAGCATTTT.

This rearrangement joins TRBV16 to TRBJ2-7, with D perhaps TRBD1 or TRBD2 (5 bases each). The V end was cut by 4 bases, the J end by 4 bases, with 17 bases between. CDR1 and CDR2 (germline): KGHSY, FQNENV. This CDR3 is 15 amino acids long. This CDR3 reads CASSPREGRRYEQYF. Here the CDR3 DNA reads TGTGCCAGCAGCCCCCGTGAGGGGCGAAGGTACGAGCAGTACTTC.

The rearrangement joins TRBV7-8 to TRBJ2-1, with D unclear. This CDR3 contains 14 residues. The germline V and J ends were trimmed by 1 base and 7 bases, with 11 bases remaining between them. Germline lookup yields CDR1 SGHVS and CDR2 FQNEAQ. The CDR3 is CASSLVANQNEQFF. As DNA, the CDR3 is TGTGCCAGCAGCTTAGTTGCTAACCAGAATGAGCAGTTCTTC.

This clonotype was seen only once. This may be a read error: a much more frequent sequence differs by one nucleotide. The V and J genes are TRBV5-1 and TRBJ2-1, with TRBD1 matching 7 bases. From germline, CDR1 is SGHRS and CDR2 YFSETQ. The length of the CDR3 is 16 residues. Germline trimming cut 3 bases from V and 5 bases from J; bases unmatched to any gene: 11. CDR3 region: CASSSAGQAPDNEQFF. DNA of the CDR3: TGCGCCAGCAGCTCGGCTGGACAGGCCCCAGACAATGAGCAGTTCTTC.

This chain links TRBV24-1 with TRBJ1-5; D gene unclear. CDR3 length: 16 amino acids. Germline V CDR1 and CDR2: KGHDR, SFDVKD. The germline V and J ends were trimmed by 7 bases and 6 bases, with 21 bases remaining between them. The CDR3 protein is CATRFRGRRVCQPQHF. For the CDR3, the DNA is TGTGCCACCAGGTTCCGCGGGCGAAGAGTATGTCAGCCCCAGCATTTT.